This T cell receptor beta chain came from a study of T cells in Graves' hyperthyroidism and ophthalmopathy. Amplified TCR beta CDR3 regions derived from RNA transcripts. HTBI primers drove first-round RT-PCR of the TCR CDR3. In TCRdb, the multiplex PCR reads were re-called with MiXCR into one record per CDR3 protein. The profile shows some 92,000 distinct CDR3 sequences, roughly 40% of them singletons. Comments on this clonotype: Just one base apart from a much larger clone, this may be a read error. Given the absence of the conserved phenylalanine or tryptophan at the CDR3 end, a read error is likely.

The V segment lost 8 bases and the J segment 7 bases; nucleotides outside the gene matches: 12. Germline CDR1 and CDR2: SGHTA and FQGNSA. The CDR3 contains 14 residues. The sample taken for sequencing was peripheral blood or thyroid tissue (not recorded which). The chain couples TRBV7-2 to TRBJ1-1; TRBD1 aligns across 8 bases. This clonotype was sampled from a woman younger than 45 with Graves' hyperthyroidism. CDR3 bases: TGTGCCAGCTCACTTCGGGACAGGAGCCTTGAAGCTTTCATT. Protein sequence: CASSLRDRSLEAFI.